This T cell receptor beta chain was sequenced during a study of cytomegalovirus exposure and HLA in healthy donors. Each donor was nominally healthy when sampled (though unrecorded immune exposures were likely). Regarding this clone: Its antigen remains unknown.

Study findings and constraints: Analyzed later, association rates of TCRs varied across HLA loci, with DRB1 most and HLA-C fewest. A later analysis showed HLA-associated TCR beta chains outstripping equally common others in clonal expansion. Per a later analysis, roughly 17,000 TCR beta sequences showed association with HLA alleles at 0.05 false discovery rate.

It was with 60 Vbeta and 13 Jbeta primers that the PCR ran. The table came from immunoSEQ multiplex PCR; TCRdb's copy has only in-frame clones and leaves some out. The table has 150,000 or so clones, around 77% seen once. The CDR3 contains 14 residues. Sequenced sample: PBMCs. The gene calls are TRBV1 and TRBJ2-2; no check of the table's D call, TRBD1, against the DNA was made. TRBV1 is deemed a pseudogene. This clonotype originated in a woman between 25 and 40 years old in good health and CMV-seronegative. The CDR3 loop is CTSSQQGLGGELFF. In DNA, the CDR3 is TGCACCAGCAGCCAACAGGGTTTGGGCGGGGAGCTGTTTTTT.